Listed below are T cell receptor beta chains from one sample, sequenced in a study of graft-versus-host responses after intestinal transplantation. The assay was immunoSEQ multiplex PCR, and TCRdb's table has in-frame clones only and misses some. The repertoire holds tens of thousands of clones, with approximately 46% as singletons. Sequencing used alloreactive CD4+ T cells from a mixed lymphocyte reaction culture, obtained before intestinal transplant. These receptors originate from a human patient who received an intestinal transplant. CDR3s include the opening cysteine and the closing phenylalanine or tryptophan.

v_gene,j_gene,len,CDR3aa
TRBV2,TRBJ2-5,15,CASSGREVGQETQYF
TRBV7-9,TRBJ2-7,14,CASSLVGVGNEQYF
TRBV5-6,TRBJ2-3,15,CASSLDPLASDTQYF
TRBV14,TRBJ1-2,14,CASSGPGGAYGYTF
TRBV27,TRBJ2-2,15,CASSLSWQNTGELFF
TRBV11-2,TRBJ2-5,12,CASSKGLREQYF
TRBV10-3,TRBJ1-1,17,CAISGARTGHVNTEAFF
TRBV4-2,TRBJ1-2,14,CASSQAGDNYGYTF
TRBV9,TRBJ2-7,15,CASSVGQTTGYEQYF
TRBV20-1,TRBJ2-7,11,CSARTSYEQYF
TRBV7-3,TRBJ2-7,13,CASSLEGAGEQYF
TRBV6-1,TRBJ2-7,13,CASRGDRGYEQYF
TRBV6-1,TRBJ1-5,14,CASSVTRSNQPQHF
TRBV15,TRBJ1-5,15,CATSTRGLSNQPQHF
TRBV5-1,TRBJ2-3,14,CASSPGQNTDTQYF
TRBV18,TRBJ1-5,14,CASSPLASNQPQHF
TRBV2,TRBJ1-2,15,CASSQGQAEIYGYTF
TRBV5-4,TRBJ2-3,16,CASSLSLTGFMDTQYF
TRBV7-6,TRBJ2-1,13,CASSLAGLTEQFF
TRBV7-9,TRBJ1-4,15,CASSEYTGGDEKLFF
TRBV5-1,TRBJ2-3,15,CASRSSGGPQDTQYF
TRBV1,TRBJ2-7,17,CTSSQGDGGGGSYEQYF
TRBV5-1,TRBJ2-5,18,CASSLGLAGASLQETQYF
TRBV5-4,TRBJ2-5,14,CASSLAGSQETQYF
TRBV18,TRBJ2-7,15,CASSPLAGGVLEQYF
TRBV2,TRBJ2-1,15,CASSLIEGSYNEQFF
TRBV19,TRBJ2-1,13,CASRGGNYNEQFF
TRBV11-3,TRBJ2-1,15,CARLEATGPYNEQFF
TRBV12-1,TRBJ1-5,14,CASSYTIYNQPQHF
TRBV2,TRBJ1-5,16,CASRSWGGASNQPQHF